This TCR beta chain was found in a study of T cells in Graves' hyperthyroidism and ophthalmopathy. With 1 base clipped from V and 4 bases from J, the junction kept 5 bases outside the gene matches. Germline V CDR1 and CDR2: SEHNR, FQNEAQ (reference sequence). CDR3 size: 16 residues. This clonotype was seen only a few times. The TCR beta CDR3 regions underwent amplification using RNA transcripts as the source. In the first-round RT-PCR of the TCR CDR3, the HTBI primer set was used. MiXCR, run by TCRdb on the multiplex PCR reads, gives a single entry per CDR3 protein. The sample records some 600,000 distinct CDR3 sequences, 14% being singletons. These patients, aged 18 to 65, had recently diagnosed hyperthyroidism lasting under 2 months.

The TCR sequence derives from a woman in her twenties or thirties with Graves' hyperthyroidism that later progressed to Graves' ophthalmopathy. Material for sequencing was blood. The chain combines TRBV7-9 with TRBJ2-7, with 12 nucleotides matching TRBD1. The CDR3 is CASSLVSGQGAYEQYF. CDR3 in DNA: TGTGCCAGCAGCTTAGTCTCGGGACAGGGGGCTTACGAGCAGTACTTC.